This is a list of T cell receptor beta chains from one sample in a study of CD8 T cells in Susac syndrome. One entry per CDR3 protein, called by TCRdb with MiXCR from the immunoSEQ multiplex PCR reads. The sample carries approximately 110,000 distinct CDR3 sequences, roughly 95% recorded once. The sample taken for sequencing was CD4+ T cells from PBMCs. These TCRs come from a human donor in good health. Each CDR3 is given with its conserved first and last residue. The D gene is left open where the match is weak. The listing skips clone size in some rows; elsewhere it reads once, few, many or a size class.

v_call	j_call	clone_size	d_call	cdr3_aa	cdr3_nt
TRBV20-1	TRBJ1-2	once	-	CSARDPTRDGYTF	TGCAGTGCTAGAGATCCAACCAGGGATGGCTACACCTTC
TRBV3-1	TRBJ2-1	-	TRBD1	CASSQMTGKGEQFF	TGTGCCAGCAGCCAAATGACAGGGAAAGGTGAGCAGTTCTTC
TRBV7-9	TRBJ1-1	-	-	CASSLAGVNTEAFF	TGTGCCAGCAGCTTAGCAGGGGTAAACACTGAAGCTTTCTTT
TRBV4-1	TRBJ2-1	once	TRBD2	CASSRGTSGDNEQFF	TGCGCCAGCAGCCGGGGGACTAGCGGAGACAATGAGCAGTTCTTC
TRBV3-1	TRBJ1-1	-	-	CASSPPRTGTEAFF	TGTGCCAGCAGCCCACCGCGGACGGGCACTGAAGCTTTCTTT
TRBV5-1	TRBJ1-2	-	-	CASSLLGGEGGYTF	TGCGCCAGCAGCTTATTAGGGGGAGAAGGTGGCTACACCTTC
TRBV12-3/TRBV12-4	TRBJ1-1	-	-	CASTTGRGDTEAFF	TGTGCCAGCACCACAGGGCGAGGAGACACTGAAGCTTTCTTT
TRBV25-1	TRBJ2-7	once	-	CASSDRYEQYF	TGTGCCAGCAGTGACCGCTACGAGCAGTACTTC
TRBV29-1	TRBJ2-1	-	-	CSVEPHQGGNEQFF	TGCAGCGTTGAACCTCATCAGGGGGGCAATGAGCAGTTCTTC
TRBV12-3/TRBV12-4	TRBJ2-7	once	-	CASSRLWGASSDEQYF	TGTGCCAGCAGTCGTCTGTGGGGCGCGTCTAGCGACGAGCAGTACTTC
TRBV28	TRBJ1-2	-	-	CASSPGRYGYTF	TGTGCCAGCAGTCCGGGACGGTATGGCTACACCTTC
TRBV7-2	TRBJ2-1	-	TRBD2	CASSFSGRNNEQFF	TGTGCCAGCAGCTTTAGCGGGAGGAACAATGAGCAGTTCTTC
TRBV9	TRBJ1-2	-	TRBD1	CASSVGRGKYYGYTF	TGTGCCAGCAGCGTTGGCAGGGGGAAGTACTATGGCTACACCTTC
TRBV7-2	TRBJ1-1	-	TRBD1	CASSSHGTANTEAFF	TGTGCCAGCAGCTCTCACGGGACAGCGAACACTGAAGCTTTCTTT
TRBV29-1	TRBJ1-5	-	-	CSVSWGNQPQHF	TGCAGCGTTTCATGGGGCAATCAGCCCCAGCATTTT
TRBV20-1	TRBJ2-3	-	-	CSARGGDRDTSTDTQYF	TGCAGTGCTAGAGGGGGGGACCGGGACACTAGCACAGATACGCAGTATTTT
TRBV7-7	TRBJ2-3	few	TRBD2	CASSRGGTDTQYF	TGTGCTAGCAGCCGGGGGGGCACAGATACGCAGTATTTT
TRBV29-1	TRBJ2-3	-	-	CSAALGTDTQYF	TGCAGCGCCGCCCTCGGCACAGATACGCAGTATTTT
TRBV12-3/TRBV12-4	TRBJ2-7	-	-	CASSEPRSPYEQYF	TGTGCCAGCAGCGAACCCAGATCACCCTACGAGCAGTACTTC
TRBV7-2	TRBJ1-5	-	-	CASSFAPGSNQPQHF	TGTGCCAGCAGCTTTGCCCCGGGAAGCAATCAGCCCCAGCATTTT
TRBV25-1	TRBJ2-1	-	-	CASSSPTYNEQFF	TGTGCCAGCAGTAGCCCTACCTACAATGAGCAGTTCTTC
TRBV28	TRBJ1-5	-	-	CASSSVSYSNQPQHF	TGTGCCAGCAGTTCGGTATCCTATAGCAATCAGCCCCAGCATTTT
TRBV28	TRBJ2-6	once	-	CASREEGSGANVLIF	TGTGCCAGCAGAGAGGAAGGGTCTGGGGCCAACGTCCTGATTTTC
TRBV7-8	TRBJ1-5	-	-	CASSPEAGQPQHF	TGTGCCAGCAGCCCCGAGGCAGGTCAGCCCCAGCATTTT
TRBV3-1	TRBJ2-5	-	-	CASSQVSGVGETQYF	TGTGCCAGCAGCCAAGTTTCCGGCGTGGGAGAGACCCAGTACTTC
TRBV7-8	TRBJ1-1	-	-	CASSPLKGGNTEAFF	TGTGCCAGCAGCCCCCTTAAAGGGGGAAACACTGAAGCTTTCTTT
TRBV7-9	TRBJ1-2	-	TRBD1	CASSLQDRGLTF	TGTGCCAGCAGCTTACAGGACAGGGGTTTGACCTTC
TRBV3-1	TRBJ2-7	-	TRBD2	CASSQAYPLGTSGRWYEQYF	TGTGCCAGCAGCCAAGCGTACCCCCTTGGGACTAGCGGGAGATGGTACGAGCAGTACTTC
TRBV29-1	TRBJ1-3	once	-	CSVGQGNGNTIYF	TGCAGCGTTGGGCAGGGGAATGGAAACACCATATATTTT
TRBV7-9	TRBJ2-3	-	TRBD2	CASSFSSGGAPGRSQYF	TGTGCCAGCAGCTTCTCGAGCGGGGGGGCCCCTGGCCGGTCGCAGTATTTT
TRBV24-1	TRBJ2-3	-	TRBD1	CATGQGSTDTQYF	TGTGCCACTGGACAGGGGAGCACAGATACGCAGTATTTT
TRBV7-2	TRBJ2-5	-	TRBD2	CASSFSGGAKTQYF	TGTGCCAGCAGCTTTTCCGGGGGGGCCAAGACCCAGTACTTC
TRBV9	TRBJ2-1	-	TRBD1	CASSAARNPGTALYNEQFF	TGTGCCAGCAGCGCAGCTCGAAACCCGGGGACAGCCCTTTACAATGAGCAGTTCTTC
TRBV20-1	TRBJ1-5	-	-	CSASDEQGRSNQPQHF	TGCAGTGCTAGCGACGAACAGGGCAGAAGCAATCAGCCCCAGCATTTT
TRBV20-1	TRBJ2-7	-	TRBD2	CSARDPQRGDSYEQYF	TGCAGTGCTAGAGATCCCCAGCGGGGGGACTCCTACGAGCAGTACTTC
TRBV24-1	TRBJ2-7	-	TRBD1	CATSAGQSYEQYF	TGTGCCACCAGTGCGGGACAGTCCTACGAGCAGTACTTC
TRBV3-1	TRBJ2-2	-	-	CASSQDVVRGELFF	TGTGCCAGCAGCCAAGACGTGGTGAGGGGGGAGCTGTTTTTT
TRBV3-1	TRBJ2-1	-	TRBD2	CASSQVAALAGGYNEQFF	TGTGCCAGCAGCCAAGTGGCCGCCCTAGCGGGGGGCTACAATGAGCAGTTCTTC
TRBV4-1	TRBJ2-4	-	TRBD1	CASSQDRDSKNIQYF	TGCGCCAGCAGCCAAGACCGGGACAGCAAAAACATTCAGTACTTC
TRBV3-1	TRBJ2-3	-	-	CASKGRRTDTQYF	TGTGCCAGCAAAGGGAGACGCACAGATACGCAGTATTTT
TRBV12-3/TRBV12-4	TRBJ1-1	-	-	CASRVQQGSAFF	TGTGCCAGCAGGGTCCAACAGGGTTCAGCTTTCTTT
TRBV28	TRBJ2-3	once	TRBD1	CASSPRVRDRDTDTQYF	TGTGCCAGCAGCCCGAGAGTGCGGGACAGGGACACAGATACGCAGTATTTT
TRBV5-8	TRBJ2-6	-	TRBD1	CASNRGSGANVLTF	TGTGCCAGCAACAGGGGTAGTGGGGCCAACGTCCTGACTTTC
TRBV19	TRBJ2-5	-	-	CASSTGRNQETQYF	TGTGCCAGTAGTACGGGACGGAACCAAGAGACCCAGTACTTC
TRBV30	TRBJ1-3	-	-	CAWSVQPGNTIYF	TGTGCCTGGAGTGTACAGCCGGGAAACACCATATATTTT
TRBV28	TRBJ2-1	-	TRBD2	CASSSSASGGTFLAGGDNEQFF	TGTGCCAGCAGTTCATCGGCATCGGGCGGGACATTTCTAGCGGGGGGGGACAATGAGCAGTTCTTC
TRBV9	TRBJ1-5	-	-	CASSVEGARNQPQHF	TGTGCCAGCAGCGTAGAAGGGGCGCGCAATCAGCCCCAGCATTTT
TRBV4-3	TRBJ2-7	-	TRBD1	CASSRDRGSYEQYF	TGCGCCAGCAGCCGGGACAGGGGCTCCTACGAGCAGTACTTC
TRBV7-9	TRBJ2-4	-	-	CASSSPEPGFTKNIQYF	TGTGCCAGCAGCTCCCCCGAGCCAGGGTTTACCAAAAACATTCAGTACTTC
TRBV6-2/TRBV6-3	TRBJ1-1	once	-	CASSYLQTNTEAFF	TGTGCCAGCAGTTACCTACAGACGAACACTGAAGCTTTCTTT
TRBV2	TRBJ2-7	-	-	CASSDQGAEQYF	TGTGCCAGCAGTGATCAAGGGGCCGAGCAGTACTTC
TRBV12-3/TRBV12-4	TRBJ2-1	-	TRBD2	CASSPSGGGPGNEQFF	TGTGCCAGCAGTCCCTCGGGGGGAGGGCCGGGCAATGAGCAGTTCTTC
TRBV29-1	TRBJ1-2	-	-	CSVDRAANYGYTF	TGCAGCGTTGACAGGGCTGCGAACTATGGCTACACCTTC
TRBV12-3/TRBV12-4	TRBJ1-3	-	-	CASSTHQGSGNTIYF	TGTGCCAGCAGTACCCATCAGGGCTCTGGAAACACCATATATTTT
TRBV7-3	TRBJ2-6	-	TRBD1	CASSLSPGGSSGANVLTF	TGTGCCAGCAGCTTATCCCCAGGGGGAAGCTCTGGGGCCAACGTCCTGACTTTC
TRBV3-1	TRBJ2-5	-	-	CASSLSTTQETQYF	TGTGCCAGCAGCCTATCAACGACACAAGAGACCCAGTACTTC
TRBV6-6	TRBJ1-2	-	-	CASSGTATNYGYTF	TGTGCCAGCAGTGGGACGGCGACTAACTATGGCTACACCTTC
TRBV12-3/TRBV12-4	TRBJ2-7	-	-	CASSFWGYEQYF	TGTGCCAGCAGTTTTTGGGGTTACGAGCAGTACTTC